This T cell receptor beta chain was identified in a study of T cell changes during pregnancy in multiple sclerosis. The CDR3 runs to 13 residues. The germline V gene has CDR1 GTSNPN and CDR2 SVGIG (reference sequence). The method was immunoSEQ multiplex PCR; TCRdb's version includes in-frame clones alone and lacks a portion of them. The sample lists some 50,000 clones; about nine tenths were seen once. Sequencing was performed on peripheral blood, taken in the first trimester of pregnancy. The chain carries TRBV30 and TRBJ2-5; 8 bases align to TRBD1. The DNA end is more similar to TRBJ2-7, so the J call may be wrong. This clonotype originated in a female donor in good health, enrolled as a control in a pregnancy study. CDR3 nucleotide sequence: TGTGCCTGGAGTGTCCAGGGGGCAGGCGAGCAGTACTTC. This codes for CAWSVQGAGEQYF.